This is a list of T cell receptor beta chains from one sample in a study of blood T cell repertoires in COVID-19. The data were produced by immunoSEQ multiplex PCR, yet TCRdb's version contains in-frame clones alone and is incomplete. This sample has fewer than 150,000 clones, with 75% to 90% found just once. The source material was peripheral blood. The receptors shown here come from a woman of 80 years or more with acute or convalescent COVID-19. Each CDR3 is given with its conserved first and last residue. D genes are given only for firm matches. Clone size appears in some rows only: once, few, many, or a class for an expanded clone.

TRBJ1-3 TRBV18 TRBD1 NA CASSPPTGAGNTIYF TGTGCCAGCTCACCACCGACAGGGGCAGGAAACACCATATATTTT
TRBJ2-1 TRBV5-1 NA NA CASSLAGESYNEQFF TGCGCCAGCAGCTTGGCGGGGGAATCCTACAATGAGCAGTTCTTC
TRBJ1-2 TRBV30 NA few CAWIGGTSSYGYTF TGTGCCTGGATTGGAGGAACGTCGAGCTATGGCTACACCTTC
TRBJ2-4 TRBV18 NA NA CASSPYALGALKNIQYF TGTGCCAGCTCACCGTATGCTCTGGGGGCGCTTAAAAACATTCAGTACTTC
TRBJ1-1 TRBV28 NA NA CASSSNQGRTEAFF TGTGCCAGCAGTTCAAATCAGGGGAGAACTGAAGCTTTCTTT
TRBJ2-1 TRBV5-1 TRBD2 NA CASIAGTSGGYNEQFF TGCGCCAGCATCGCTGGGACTAGCGGGGGCTACAATGAGCAGTTCTTC
TRBJ2-1 TRBV11-2 NA NA CASSLRGASSSYNEQFF TGTGCCAGCAGCTTACGGGGGGCCTCTAGCTCCTACAATGAGCAGTTCTTC
TRBJ2-3 TRBV5-1 TRBD2 NA CASSFSGRADTQYF TGCGCCAGCAGCTTTTCAGGGAGGGCAGATACGCAGTATTTT
TRBJ2-5 TRBV6-5 NA NA CASSYSSGGDQTQYF TGTGCCAGCAGTTACAGCAGCGGAGGGGACCAGACCCAGTACTTC
TRBJ2-5 TRBV4-1 TRBD1 NA CASSQDAGGGETQYF TGCGCCAGCAGCCAAGATGCAGGGGGCGGGGAGACCCAGTACTTC
TRBJ2-3 TRBV19 NA NA CASSRNRDRPGTDTQYF TGTGCCAGTAGTAGGAACAGGGATAGGCCCGGCACAGATACGCAGTATTTT
TRBJ2-1 TRBV11-2 TRBD1 NA CASSLEGTGPYNEQFF TGTGCCAGCAGCTTAGAAGGGACAGGGCCTTACAATGAGCAGTTCTTC
TRBJ2-3 TRBV19 TRBD2 NA CASSIAGTSNRYF TGTGCCAGTAGTATAGCCGGGACTAGTAATCGGTATTTT
TRBJ1-3 TRBV13 TRBD1 NA CASSPYFRQGDMDDGNTIYF TGTGCCAGCAGCCCCTACTTCCGACAGGGGGATATGGACGATGGAAACACCATATATTTT
TRBJ1-2 TRBV28 TRBD1 few CASSQQGLGYTF TGTGCCAGCAGTCAACAGGGGCTCGGCTACACCTTC
TRBJ2-3 TRBV3-1/TRBV3-2 NA NA CASSHAAWRGTDTQYF TGTGCCAGCAGCCACGCTGCCTGGAGGGGCACAGATACGCAGTATTTT